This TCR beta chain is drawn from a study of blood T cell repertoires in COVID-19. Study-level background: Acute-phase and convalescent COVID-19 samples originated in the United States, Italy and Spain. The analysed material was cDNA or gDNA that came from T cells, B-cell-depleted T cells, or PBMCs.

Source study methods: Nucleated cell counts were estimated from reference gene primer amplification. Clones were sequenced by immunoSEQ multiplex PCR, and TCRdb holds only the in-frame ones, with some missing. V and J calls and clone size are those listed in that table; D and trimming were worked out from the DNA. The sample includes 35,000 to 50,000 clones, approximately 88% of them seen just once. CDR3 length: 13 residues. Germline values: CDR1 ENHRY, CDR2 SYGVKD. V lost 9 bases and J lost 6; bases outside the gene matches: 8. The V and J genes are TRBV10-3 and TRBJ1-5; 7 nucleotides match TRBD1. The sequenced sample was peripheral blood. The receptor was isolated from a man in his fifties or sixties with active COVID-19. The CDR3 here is CAMARAGGQPQHF. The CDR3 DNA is TGTGCCATGGCCCGGGCAGGGGGTCAGCCCCAGCATTTT.